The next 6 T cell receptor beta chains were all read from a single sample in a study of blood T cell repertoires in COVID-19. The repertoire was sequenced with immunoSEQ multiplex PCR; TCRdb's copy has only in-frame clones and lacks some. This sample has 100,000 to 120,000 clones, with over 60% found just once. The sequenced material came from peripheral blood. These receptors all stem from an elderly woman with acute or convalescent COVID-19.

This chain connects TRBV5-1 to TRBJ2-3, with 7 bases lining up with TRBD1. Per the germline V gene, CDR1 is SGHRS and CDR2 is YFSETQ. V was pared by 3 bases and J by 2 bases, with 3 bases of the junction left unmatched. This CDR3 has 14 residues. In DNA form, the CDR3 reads TGCGCCAGCAGCTGGGACAGTGCCACAGATACGCAGTATTTT. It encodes CASSWDSATDTQYF. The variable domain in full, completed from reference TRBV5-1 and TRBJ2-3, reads KAGVTQTPRYLIKTRGQQVTLSCSPISGHRSVSWYQQTPGQGLQFLFEYFSETQRNKGNFPGRFSGRQFSNSRSEMNVSTLELGDSALYLCASSWDSATDTQYFGPGTRLTVL.

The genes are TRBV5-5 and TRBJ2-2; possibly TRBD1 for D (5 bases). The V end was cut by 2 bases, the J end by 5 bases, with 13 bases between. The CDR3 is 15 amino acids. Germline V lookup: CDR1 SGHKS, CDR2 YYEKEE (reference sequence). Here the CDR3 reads CASSLYGRATGELFF. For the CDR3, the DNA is TGTGCCAGCAGCTTATATGGCAGGGCGACCGGGGAGCTGTTTTTT.

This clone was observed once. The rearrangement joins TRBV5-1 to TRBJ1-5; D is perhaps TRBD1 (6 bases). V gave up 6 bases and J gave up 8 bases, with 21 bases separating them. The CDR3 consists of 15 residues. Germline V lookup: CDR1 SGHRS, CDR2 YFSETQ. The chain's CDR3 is CASTIQGVEGEPQHF. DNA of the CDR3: TGCGCCAGCACCATACAGGGAGTAGAGGGGGAGCCCCAGCATTTT.

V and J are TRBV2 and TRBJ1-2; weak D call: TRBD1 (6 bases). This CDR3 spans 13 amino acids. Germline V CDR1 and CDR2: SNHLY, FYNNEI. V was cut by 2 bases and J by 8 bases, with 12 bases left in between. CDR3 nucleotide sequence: TGTGCCAGCAGTGAAACCAGGGGCAGAGGCTACACCTTC. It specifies CASSETRGRGYTF.

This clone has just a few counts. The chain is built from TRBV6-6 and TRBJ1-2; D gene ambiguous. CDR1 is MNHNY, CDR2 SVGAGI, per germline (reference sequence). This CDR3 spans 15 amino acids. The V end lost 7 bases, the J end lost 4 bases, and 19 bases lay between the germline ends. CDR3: CASTPSGRSGYGYTF. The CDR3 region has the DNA TGTGCCAGCACCCCAAGTGGGAGAAGTGGCTATGGCTACACCTTC.

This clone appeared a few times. CDR3 bases: TGTGCCATCAGTACCGGGACAGGGAACTATGGCTACACCTTC. Residues: CAISTGTGNYGYTF. J is TRBJ1-2 and V is TRBV10-3, with 9 positions matching TRBD1. The CDR3 length is 14 residues. Germline lookup yields CDR1 ENHRY and CDR2 SYGVKD. V dropped 5 bases and J dropped 2; count of bases not matched to a gene: 3.